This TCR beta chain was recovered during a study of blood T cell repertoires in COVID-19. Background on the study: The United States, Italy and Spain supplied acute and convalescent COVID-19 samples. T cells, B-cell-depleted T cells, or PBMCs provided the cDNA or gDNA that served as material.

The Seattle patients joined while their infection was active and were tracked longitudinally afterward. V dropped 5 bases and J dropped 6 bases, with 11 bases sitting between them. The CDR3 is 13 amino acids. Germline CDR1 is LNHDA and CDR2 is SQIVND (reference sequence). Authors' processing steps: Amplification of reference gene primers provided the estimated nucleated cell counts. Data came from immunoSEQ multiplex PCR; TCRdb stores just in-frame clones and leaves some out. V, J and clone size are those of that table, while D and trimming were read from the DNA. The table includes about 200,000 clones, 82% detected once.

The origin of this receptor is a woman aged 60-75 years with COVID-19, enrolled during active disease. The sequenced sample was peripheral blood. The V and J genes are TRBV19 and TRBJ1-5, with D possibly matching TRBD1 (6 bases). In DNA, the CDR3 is TGTGCCAGTAGTGGGGGGGGCACTCAGCCCCAGCATTTT. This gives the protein CASSGGGTQPQHF.